Below, 18 T cell receptor beta chains from the same sample are listed, as sequenced in a study of spatial heterogeneity in lung cancer. The time point here: blood at routine non-recurrence follow-up after resection. Using its own MiXCR run on the 5' RACE reads, TCRdb lists one record per CDR3 protein. The table has approximately 43,000 distinct CDR3 sequences, about 10% seen once. The sequencing used PBMCs, collected at follow-up. The receptors were sampled from a female donor with early-stage non-small cell lung cancer.

This clonotype showed up many times. The chain carries TRBV15 and TRBJ1-1; 7 nucleotides agree with TRBD1. This CDR3 spans 15 amino acids. V gave up 3 bases and J gave up 4 bases; unmatched junction bases: 8. CDR1 is LNHNV and CDR2 is YYDKDF in the germline V gene (reference sequence). The CDR3 coding sequence is TGTGCCACCAGCAGCCAGGGGGGGCTGCCCACTGAAGCTTTCTTT. Protein product: CATSSQGGLPTEAFF.

The sample holds a few counts of this clonotype. The chain combines TRBV7-2 with TRBJ1-4; D is ambiguous. The germline gives CDR1 SGHTA, CDR2 FQGNSA. V was pared by 5 bases and J by 8 bases, with 15 bases between. CDR3 length equals 14 residues. This CDR3 reads CASSPSPAAEKLFF. CDR3 coding DNA: TGTGCCAGCAGCCCGTCCCCGGCGGCGGAAAAACTGTTTTTT.

This clonotype was counted many times. V usage is TRBV5-1 and J usage is TRBJ2-7; D unclear. CDR3 length equals 13 residues. Germline loops: CDR1 SGHRS, CDR2 YFSETQ. Trimming cost V 4 bases and J 0 bases, with 8 bases left between them. CDR3 DNA sequence: TGCGCCAGCAGCCGCAGCCGCTCCTACGAGCAGTACTTC. Protein: CASSRSRSYEQYF.

This clonotype was seen at least ten times. The rearrangement uses TRBV29-1 and TRBJ1-2, with D tentatively TRBD1 (5 bases). This CDR3 has 13 residues. Per germline, CDR1 SQVTM and CDR2 ANQGSEA. Trimming left V 0 bases short and J 6 bases short, with 11 bases between. The CDR3 reads CSVEDLGGDGYTF. The CDR3 nucleotides read TGCAGCGTTGAAGATCTAGGAGGGGATGGCTACACCTTC.

The sample holds a few counts of this clonotype. The chain carries TRBV20-1 and TRBJ2-3; 8 bases are shared with TRBD2. The CDR3 has 15 amino acids. Trimming cost V 5 bases and J 3 bases; bases outside gene matches: 10. Germline values: CDR1 DFQATT, CDR2 SNEGSKA (reference sequence). CDR3 in DNA: TGCAGTGCTGGCATCGAAGCGGGAGTAACAGATACGCAGTATTTT. Its protein product is CSAGIEAGVTDTQYF.

Many counts were recorded for this clonotype. The chain uses TRBV9 and TRBJ2-2; 9 bases fit TRBD2. This CDR3 is 15 amino acids long. The germline V gene has CDR1 SGDLS and CDR2 YYNGEE. J gave up 3 bases and V 3 bases, and 3 bases lay outside the gene matches. CDR3 loop: CASSEGLAYTGELFF. CDR3 nucleotides: TGTGCCAGCAGCGAGGGACTAGCTTACACCGGGGAGCTGTTTTTT.

This clonotype has at least ten counts. The chain is built from TRBV5-4 and TRBJ2-3; D might be TRBD1 or TRBD2, each matching 6 bases. The V gene's germline CDR1 is SGHNT and CDR2 YYREEE (reference sequence). The CDR3 totals 15 residues. V shed 3 bases and J shed 8 bases, with 19 bases lying between them. In DNA form, the CDR3 reads TGTGCCAGCAGCTCCCCAGGACGGGGGCTGGGTACGCAGTATTTT. Its protein is CASSSPGRGLGTQYF. Together with reference TRBV5-4 and TRBJ2-3, the CDR3 gives the full variable domain: ETGVTQSPTHLIKTRGQQVTLRCSSQSGHNTVSWYQQALGQGPQFIFQYYREEENGRGNFPPRFSGLQFPNYSSELNVNALELDDSALYLCASSSPGRGLGTQYFGPGTRLTVL.

There are many counts of this clonotype. This rearrangement joins TRBV5-1 to TRBJ1-3; D is unclear. CDR3 length equals 14 residues. CDR1 and CDR2 (germline): SGHRS, YFSETQ. V gave up 2 bases and J gave up 3 bases, with 9 bases separating them. The CDR3 bases are TGCGCCAGCAGCTTAGGAGGCGATGGAAACACCATATATTTT. Its protein product is CASSLGGDGNTIYF.

In its sample, this clonotype was seen a few times. The gene calls are TRBV27 and TRBJ1-2; D is unclear. CDR1 and CDR2 from the germline V gene are MNHEY and SMNVEV (reference sequence). CDR3 length: 13 residues. V dropped 0 bases and J dropped 4 bases, with 6 bases sitting between them. The CDR3 loop reads CASSLSRVYGYTF. In nucleotides, the CDR3 is TGTGCCAGCAGTTTATCACGGGTCTATGGCTACACCTTC.

V is TRBV20-1 and J is TRBJ2-2, with D unclear. V was shortened by 0 bases and J by 1 base, with 12 bases between the two germline ends. Per germline, CDR1 DFQATT and CDR2 SNEGSKA (reference sequence). This CDR3 region has 16 residues. CDR3 amino acids: CSARDWQAMNTGELFF. DNA for the CDR3: TGCAGTGCTAGAGACTGGCAGGCGATGAACACCGGGGAGCTGTTTTTT.

The chain's CDR3 is CSARGDRVSGKLFF. The CDR3 region has the DNA TGCAGTGCTAGAGGGGACAGGGTCTCTGGAAAACTGTTTTTT. J is TRBJ1-4 and V is TRBV20-1, with 9 bases fitting TRBD1. Germline values: CDR1 DFQATT, CDR2 SNEGSKA (reference sequence). This CDR3 contains 14 residues. Unmatched junction bases numbered 7, after V lost 1 base and J lost 10 bases.

This clonotype was counted at least ten times. CDR3 coding DNA: TGTGCCAGCAGTCAGGGGTACACAGATACGCAGTATTTT. Translation: CASSQGYTDTQYF. The chain uses TRBV28 and TRBJ2-3, with a tentative D call TRBD1 (6 bases). Germline V gene sequence: CDR1 MDHEN, CDR2 SYDVKM. V was cut by 5 bases and J by 2 bases, with 8 bases left in between. This CDR3 comprises 13 residues.

This clonotype was detected a few times. The chain recombines TRBV20-1 with TRBJ2-5, with D maybe TRBD1 (6 bases). V was shortened by 6 bases and J by 6 bases, with 23 bases between the two germline ends. Germline V gene sequence: CDR1 DFQATT, CDR2 SNEGSKA (reference sequence). The CDR3 consists of 15 residues. CDR3 sequence reads: CSAPNSGAGVKTQYF. The CDR3 DNA sequence: TGCAGTGCCCCCAATTCTGGGGCAGGGGTCAAGACCCAGTACTTC.

This clonotype rates as medium-sized (0.01 to 0.1%). The rearrangement links TRBV7-9 to TRBJ2-7, with TRBD1 identical over 10 bases. Germline trimming cut 4 bases from V and 2 bases from J; bases unmatched to any gene: 5. This CDR3 has 15 amino acids. Looked up from germline, CDR1 is SEHNR and CDR2 is FQNEAQ (reference sequence). The CDR3 DNA follows: TGTGCCAGCAGCTCCCGGGACAGGGGTGCCTACGAGCAGTACTTC. The encoded protein is CASSSRDRGAYEQYF.

As concerns this clonotype: An end of the junction does not agree with germline; a read error may underlie this. The CDR3 loop reads CASRLGGGGNTGELYF. The CDR3 bases are TGTGCCAGCCGACTTGGCGGGGGAGGGAACACCGGGGAGCTGTATTTT. The chain combines TRBV28 with TRBJ2-2; 7 nucleotides agree with TRBD2. This CDR3 contains 16 residues. The germline gives CDR1 MDHEN, CDR2 SYDVKM.

The chain carries TRBV28 and TRBJ2-6; weak D call: TRBD1 (6 bases). The CDR3 runs to 17 residues. The germline CDR1 and CDR2 sequences are MDHEN and SYDVKM. V was shortened by 5 bases and J by 2 bases, with 16 bases between the two germline ends. CDR3 protein: CASSDIQGVTGANVLTF. Written as DNA, the CDR3 is TGTGCCAGCAGTGATATACAGGGAGTAACTGGGGCCAACGTCCTGACTTTC.

This clonotype appeared many times. V usage is TRBV11-2 and J usage is TRBJ2-7; D is possibly TRBD1 (6 bases). Deletions cut 3 bases from V and 3 bases from J, with 15 bases between. Germline V gene sequence: CDR1 SGHAT, CDR2 FQNNGV. This CDR3 is 15 amino acids long. CDR3 nucleotide sequence: TGTGCCAGCAGCTTTGTCTCGGACAGTGGCTACGAGCAGTACTTC. It codes for CASSFVSDSGYEQYF.

The rearrangement joins TRBV9 to TRBJ2-1; no clear D gene. V was pared by 0 bases and J by 5 bases, with 6 bases between. Germline values: CDR1 SGDLS, CDR2 YYNGEE. The CDR3 runs 13 residues. As DNA, the CDR3 is TGTGCCAGCAGCGTAGACAGAAACAATGAGCAGTTCTTC. Encoded protein: CASSVDRNNEQFF.